Detailed here is one TCR beta chain. The antigen is undetermined. This specimen belongs to a study of T-cell reconstitution after alpha-beta-depleted transplantation in children. Broader study findings: For some patients, TCRbeta diversity was high at day 60 because of recipient T cells and thymic progenitors that survived. At around two months after transplant, the alpha-beta T cells were reportedly derived from several hundred expanded clones that came from non-depleted graft cells. At one year after transplant, newly produced T cells mostly accounted for T-cell counts and diversity.

Preparation of the TCRbeta library used unique molecular identifiers. TCRdb re-called the PCR reads with MiXCR, one entry per CDR3 protein. The sample has about 980,000 distinct CDR3 sequences, about 26% seen once; the top ten hold about 28%. V lost 4 bases to trimming and J lost 4 bases, with 14 bases between them. Germline loops: CDR1 SGDLS, CDR2 YYNGEE. The CDR3 extends over 14 amino acids. Specimen: PBMCs, mostly from graft donor cells, collected 360 days after TCRalphabeta/CD19-depleted stem cell transplant. The TCR sequence derives from a boy under two years old who had a stem cell transplant for SCID, so the T cells may come from the graft donor. J is TRBJ2-5 and V is TRBV9; D possibly corresponds to TRBD2 (5 bases). This chain's CDR3 is CASSPRPEGETQYF. The CDR3 nucleotides are TGTGCCAGCAGCCCTCGACCCGAGGGAGAGACCCAGTACTTC.